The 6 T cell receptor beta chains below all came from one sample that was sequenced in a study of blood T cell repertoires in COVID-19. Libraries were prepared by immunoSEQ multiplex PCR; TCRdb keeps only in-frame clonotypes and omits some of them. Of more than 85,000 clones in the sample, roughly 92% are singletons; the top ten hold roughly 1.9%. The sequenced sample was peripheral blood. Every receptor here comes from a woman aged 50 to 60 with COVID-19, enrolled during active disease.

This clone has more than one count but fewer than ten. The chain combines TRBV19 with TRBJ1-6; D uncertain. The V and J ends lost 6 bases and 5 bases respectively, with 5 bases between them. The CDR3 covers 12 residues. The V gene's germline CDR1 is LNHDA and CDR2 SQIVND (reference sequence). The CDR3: CASSPNNSPLHF. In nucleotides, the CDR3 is TGTGCCAGTAGCCCAAATAATTCACCCCTCCACTTT. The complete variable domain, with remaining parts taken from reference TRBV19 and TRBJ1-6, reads DGGITQSPKYLFRKEGQNVTLSCEQNLNHDAMYWYRQDPGQGLRLIYYSQIVNDFQKGDIAEGYSVSREKKESFPLTVTSAQKNPTAFYLCASSPNNSPLHFGNGTRLTVT.

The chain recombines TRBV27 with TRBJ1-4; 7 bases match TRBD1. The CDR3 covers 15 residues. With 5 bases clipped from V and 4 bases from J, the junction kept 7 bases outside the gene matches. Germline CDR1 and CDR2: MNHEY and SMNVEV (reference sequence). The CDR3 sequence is CASSPKTGLNEKLFF. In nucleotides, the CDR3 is TGTGCCAGCAGTCCAAAGACAGGGCTTAATGAAAAACTGTTTTTT.

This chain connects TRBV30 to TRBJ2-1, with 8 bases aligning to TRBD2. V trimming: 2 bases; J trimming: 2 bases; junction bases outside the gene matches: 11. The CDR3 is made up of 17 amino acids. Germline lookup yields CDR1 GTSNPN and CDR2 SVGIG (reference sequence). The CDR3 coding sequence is TGTGCCTGGAGTCCTCAGGGGATAGCGGGGACCTACAATGAGCAGTTCTTC. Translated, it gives CAWSPQGIAGTYNEQFF.

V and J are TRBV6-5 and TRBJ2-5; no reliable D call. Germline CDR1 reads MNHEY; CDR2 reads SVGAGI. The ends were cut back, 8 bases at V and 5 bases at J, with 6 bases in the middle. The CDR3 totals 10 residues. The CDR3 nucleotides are TGTGCCAGCCTATGGGAGACCCAGTACTTC. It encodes CASLWETQYF.

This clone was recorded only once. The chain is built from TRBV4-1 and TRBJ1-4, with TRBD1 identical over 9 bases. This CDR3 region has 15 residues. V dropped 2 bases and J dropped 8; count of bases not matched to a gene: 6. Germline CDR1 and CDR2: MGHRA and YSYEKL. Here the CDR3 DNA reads TGCGCCAGCAGCCAAACCGGGACAGGGCACGAAAAACTGTTTTTT. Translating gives CASSQTGTGHEKLFF.

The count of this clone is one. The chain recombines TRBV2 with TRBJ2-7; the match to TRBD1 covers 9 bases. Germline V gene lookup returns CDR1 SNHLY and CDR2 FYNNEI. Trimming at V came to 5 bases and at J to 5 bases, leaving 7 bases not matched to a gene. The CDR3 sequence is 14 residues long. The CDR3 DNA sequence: TGTGCCAGCAGTCCGGGACAGGGAATCCACGAGCAGTACTTC. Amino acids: CASSPGQGIHEQYF.